This T cell receptor (beta chain) was sequenced during a study of immune heterogeneity within non-small cell lung tumors. Bulk tumor genomic DNA served as template, at 600 ng per sample. Multiple biopsies spaced far apart were taken from each primary tumor during surgery. Enrolled individuals presented with untreated, newly diagnosed non-small cell lung cancer and received curative surgery. Study results and limitations: There were identical dominant CDR3 beta clonotypes recurring across tumor sites within a patient, together with site-unique high-frequency clones. Local tumor mutational burden, with an R of about 0.3, correlated moderately but significantly with local T-cell clonality.

The CDR3 is 17 residues long. The germline V gene has CDR1 SEHNR and CDR2 FQNEAQ (reference sequence). V was pared by 5 bases and J by 0 bases, with 20 bases between. Amplifying TCR beta CDR3 involved multiplex PCR carried out with 32 V and 13 J primers. TCRdb processed the multiplex PCR reads anew with MiXCR; each CDR3 protein has one entry. The profile shows roughly 20,000 distinct CDR3 sequences, about 30% of them singletons. Of note for this clonotype: The antigen remains unidentified.

The chain is built from TRBV7-9 and TRBJ2-7; the D gene is possibly TRBD2 (5 bases). The clonotype was recovered from a man aged 35 to 55 with non-small cell lung cancer. Sequenced sample: lung tumor tissue. CDR3 bases: TGTGCCAGCAGCATCCCTCCGATGGGCGGGTCCTCCTACGAGCAGTACTTC. Its protein product is CASSIPPMGGSSYEQYF.